This T cell receptor beta chain was retrieved from a study of technical replicates of blood from a few donors. This CDR3 region has 14 residues. Between the trimmed V and J ends, which lost 3 bases and 8 bases, there was a span of 16 bases. Germline CDR1 reads MDHEN; CDR2 reads SYDVKM. The method was immunoSEQ multiplex PCR; TCRdb's version includes in-frame clones alone and lacks a portion of them. The data contain some 75,000 clones, approximately 97% of them singletons. This sequence originates from a human donor in good health. Material for sequencing was T cells isolated from PBMCs. The chain uses TRBV28 and TRBJ1-1; TRBD1 might be the D (6 bases). The CDR3 bases are TGTGCCAGCAGTTTGGCTTGGCCGGGACACGAAGCTTTCTTT. This gives the protein CASSLAWPGHEAFF.